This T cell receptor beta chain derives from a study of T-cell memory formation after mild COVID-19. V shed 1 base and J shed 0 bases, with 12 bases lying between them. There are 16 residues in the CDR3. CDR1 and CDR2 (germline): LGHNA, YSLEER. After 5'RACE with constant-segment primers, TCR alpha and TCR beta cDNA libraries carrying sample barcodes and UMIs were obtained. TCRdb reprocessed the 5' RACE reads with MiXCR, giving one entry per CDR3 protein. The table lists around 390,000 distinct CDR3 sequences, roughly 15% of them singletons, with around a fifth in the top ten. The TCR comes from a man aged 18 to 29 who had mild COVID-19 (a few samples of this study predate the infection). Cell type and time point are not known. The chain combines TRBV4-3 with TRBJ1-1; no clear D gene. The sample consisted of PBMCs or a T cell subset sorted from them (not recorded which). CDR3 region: CASSQGSLNLNTEAFF. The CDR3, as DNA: TGCGCCAGCAGCCAAGGATCGCTGAACTTGAACACTGAAGCTTTCTTT.